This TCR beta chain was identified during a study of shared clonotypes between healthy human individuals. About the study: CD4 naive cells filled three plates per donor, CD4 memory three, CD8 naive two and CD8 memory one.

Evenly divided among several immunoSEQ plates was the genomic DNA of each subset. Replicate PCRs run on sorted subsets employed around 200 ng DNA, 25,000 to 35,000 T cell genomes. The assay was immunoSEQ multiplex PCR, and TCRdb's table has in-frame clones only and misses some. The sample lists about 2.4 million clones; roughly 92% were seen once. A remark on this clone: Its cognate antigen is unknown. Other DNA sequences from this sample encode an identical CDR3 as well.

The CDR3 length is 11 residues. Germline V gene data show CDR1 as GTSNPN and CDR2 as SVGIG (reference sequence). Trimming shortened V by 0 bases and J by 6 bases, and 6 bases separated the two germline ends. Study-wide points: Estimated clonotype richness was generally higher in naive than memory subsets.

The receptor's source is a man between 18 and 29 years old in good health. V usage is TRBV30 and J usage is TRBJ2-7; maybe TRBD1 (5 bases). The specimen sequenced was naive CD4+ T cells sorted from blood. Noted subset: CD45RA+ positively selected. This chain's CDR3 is CAWSVRGEQYF. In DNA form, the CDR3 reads TGTGCCTGGAGTGTTAGGGGCGAGCAGTACTTC.